This TCR beta chain was retrieved from a study of regulatory T cells in long-lasting Graves disease. Across the study: A definition of persistent Graves' disease required over 5 years of antithyroid drugs plus positive TSH receptor antibodies.

Noted time point: persistent/refractory GD, antithyroid drugs over 5 years with positive TRAb. RNA extracted from PBMCs served as the sequencing template. Libraries of TCR beta came from iRepertoire HTBI primers plus Arm-PCR of CDR3 regions. TCRdb re-called the multiplex PCR reads with MiXCR, one entry per CDR3 protein. Of about 470,000 distinct CDR3 sequences listed, less than 25% are singletons. The CDR3 loop spans 13 amino acids. The germline CDR1 and CDR2 sequences are SEHNR and FQNEAQ (reference sequence). The germline V and J ends were trimmed by 3 bases and 7 bases, with 13 bases remaining between them. To note about this clonotype: Its antigen is as yet unknown.

Broader study findings: TCR diversity was lower in persistent than newly diagnosed Graves' disease. It was possible that the small sample size reduced accuracy.

The source of this sequence is a female donor with Graves disease. The chain recombines TRBV7-9 with TRBJ2-7, with D perhaps given as TRBD1 or TRBD2 (6 bases each). The sequencing used peripheral blood mononuclear cells (PBMCs), collected when the disease was refractory, from a patient treated with antithyroid drugs. This CDR3 reads CASSLGGVGEQYF. CDR3 DNA: TGTGCCAGCAGCTTGGGGGGCGTAGGGGAGCAGTACTTC.